The 31 T cell receptor beta chains below come from one sample, sequenced in a study of T cells after somatic rescue of genetic block. Produced via immunoSEQ multiplex PCR; TCRdb's table is partial and in-frame only. Of around 52,000 clones listed, 90% to 96% were seen once; the top ten hold more than 0.075%. Sequencing was carried out using peripheral blood mononuclear cells (PBMCs). The receptors stem from a child less than two years old.

The chain combines TRBV16 with TRBJ2-3, with 9 bases matching TRBD2. Trimming cost V 0 bases and J 2 bases; bases outside gene matches: 6. CDR3 length equals 17 residues. Germline V gives CDR1 KGHSY, CDR2 FQNENV. CDR3: CASSQSKLAGFTDTQYF. The CDR3 nucleotides read TGTGCCAGCAGCCAATCGAAGCTAGCGGGGTTCACAGATACGCAGTATTTT.

CDR3 in amino acids: CASSSFRASGRATDTQYF. In DNA form, the CDR3 reads TGCGCCAGCAGCTCCTTCAGGGCTAGCGGGAGGGCCACAGATACGCAGTATTTT. The chain joins TRBV5-1 to TRBJ2-3, with TRBD2 matching 12 bases. This CDR3 region has 18 residues. V was clipped by 3 bases and J by 2 bases; unmatched bases: 10. Per the germline V gene, CDR1 is SGHRS and CDR2 is YFSETQ.

The V and J genes are TRBV5-4 and TRBJ2-1; TRBD2 matches at 8 bases. V gave up 3 bases and J gave up 8 bases; unmatched junction bases: 4. From germline, CDR1 is SGHNT and CDR2 YYREEE (reference sequence). The CDR3 contains 13 residues. The CDR3 loop is CASSSGLEDEQFF. CDR3 DNA: TGTGCCAGCAGCTCGGGACTAGAGGATGAGCAGTTCTTC.

The chain recombines TRBV20-1 with TRBJ1-1; D perhaps matches TRBD1 (5 bases). The V gene lost 1 base and the J gene lost 9 bases, with 6 bases spanning the gap. The CDR3 has 10 residues. Looked up from germline, CDR1 is DFQATT and CDR2 is SNEGSKA (reference sequence). The CDR3 protein is CSARAGKAFF. The CDR3 DNA is TGCAGTGCTAGAGCAGGGAAAGCTTTCTTT.

This chain connects TRBV27 to TRBJ1-1; a possible D gene is TRBD1 (5 bases). Looked up from germline, CDR1 is MNHEY and CDR2 is SMNVEV (reference sequence). The CDR3 contains 14 residues. Trimming took off 5 bases at V and 4 bases at J, with 14 bases between the two ends. This CDR3 is CASSPLGGVTEAFF. As DNA, the CDR3 is TGTGCCAGCAGTCCGTTGGGGGGGGTCACTGAAGCTTTCTTT.

The genes are TRBV5-1 and TRBJ1-6; D possibly corresponds to TRBD1 (6 bases). Germline V gives CDR1 SGHRS, CDR2 YFSETQ. The CDR3 is 17 residues long. Trimming pared 2 bases from V and 7 bases from J, leaving 19 bases between. The CDR3 region is CASSLGRPGTPNSPLHF. The CDR3 DNA follows: TGCGCCAGCAGCTTAGGTCGTCCCGGGACACCAAATTCACCCCTCCACTTT.

The chain combines TRBV9 with TRBJ1-2, with a possible D match to TRBD1 (6 bases). Deletions cut 0 bases from V and 4 bases from J, with 19 bases between. This CDR3 region has 17 residues. Germline V gives CDR1 SGDLS, CDR2 YYNGEE. CDR3: CASSVVRGEPLGYGYTF. In nucleotides, the CDR3 is TGTGCCAGCAGCGTAGTCAGGGGCGAACCTCTAGGCTATGGCTACACCTTC.

This clone has just one count. The chain is built from TRBV6-5 and TRBJ1-1, with unresolved D. CDR1 MNHEY and CDR2 SVGAGI come from the germline V gene. The germline V and J ends were trimmed by 1 base and 1 base, with 4 bases remaining between them. CDR3 size: 13 residues. This chain's CDR3 is CASSYFRNTEAFF. DNA of the CDR3: TGTGCCAGCAGTTACTTCAGGAACACTGAAGCTTTCTTT.

This sequence joins TRBV10-2 and TRBJ1-1; D not resolved. Germline V gene lookup returns CDR1 WSHSY and CDR2 SAAADI. The CDR3 spans 12 residues. Trimming shortened V by 1 base and J by 7 bases, and 7 bases separated the two germline ends. CDR3 region: CASSEWANEAFF. CDR3 DNA: TGCGCCAGCAGTGAGTGGGCGAATGAAGCTTTCTTT.

The chain couples TRBV7-6 to TRBJ2-2, with a tentative D call TRBD2 (6 bases). V shed 4 bases and J shed 0 bases, with 15 bases lying between them. The CDR3 is made up of 17 amino acids. Germline CDR1 is SGHVS and CDR2 is FNYEAQ. The CDR3 DNA reads TGTGCCAGCAGCTCCCCTGGGACTGTCGCGAACACCGGGGAGCTGTTTTTT. Translated: CASSSPGTVANTGELFF.

The chain recombines TRBV28 with TRBJ2-5; 11 bases line up with TRBD2. The germline gives CDR1 MDHEN, CDR2 SYDVKM. The J segment lost 1 base and the V segment lost 3 bases, leaving 4 bases of the junction unmatched. This CDR3 spans 16 amino acids. CDR3: CASSFITSGGQETQYF. The CDR3, as DNA: TGTGCCAGCAGTTTCATCACTAGCGGGGGCCAAGAGACCCAGTACTTC. The variable domain in full, completed from reference TRBV28 and TRBJ2-5, reads DVKVTQSSRYLVKRTGEKVFLECVQDMDHENMFWYRQDPGLGLRLIYFSYDVKMKEKGDIPEGYSVSREKKERFSLILESASTNQTSMYLCASSFITSGGQETQYFGPGTRLLVL.

Only one count was recorded for this clone. The chain carries TRBV28 and TRBJ1-2; D remains ambiguous. Trimming cost V 2 bases and J 2 bases, with 3 bases left between them. The CDR3 sequence is 12 residues long. Germline CDR1 is MDHEN and CDR2 is SYDVKM. The CDR3 coding sequence is TGTGCCAGCAGTTTAAACAACTATGGCTACACCTTC. This sequence encodes CASSLNNYGYTF.

The chain couples TRBV4-1 to TRBJ2-7, with 7 nucleotides matching TRBD2. The germline gives CDR1 MGHRA, CDR2 YSYEKL. Trimming cost V 2 bases and J 1 base; bases outside gene matches: 2. This CDR3 has 14 residues. The DNA of the CDR3 is TGCGCCAGCAGCCAAAGGCGGGGGTCCTACGAGCAGTACTTC. Protein product: CASSQRRGSYEQYF.

The chain recombines TRBV2 with TRBJ2-7; D unresolved. This CDR3 has 10 residues. V lost 9 bases to trimming and J lost 4 bases, with 7 bases between them. Looked up from germline, CDR1 is SNHLY and CDR2 is FYNNEI. CDR3 in DNA: TGTGCCAGTAGACGATACGAGCAGTACTTC. Its protein is CASRRYEQYF.

The chain uses TRBV18 and TRBJ2-5, with a weak D call TRBD1 (6 bases). Germline-derived CDR1 and CDR2 are KGHSH and LQKENI. There are 14 residues in the CDR3. Trimming left V 4 bases short and J 5 bases short, with 14 bases between. The CDR3, as DNA: TGTGCCAGCTCACGTACAGGGTTGACGGAGACCCAGTACTTC. Residues: CASSRTGLTETQYF.

The chain uses TRBV10-3 and TRBJ2-5, with D perhaps assigned TRBD1 or TRBD2 (5 bases each). Germline CDR1 and CDR2: ENHRY and SYGVKD. V shed 3 bases and J shed 5 bases, with 10 bases lying between them. The CDR3 contains 13 residues. CDR3 sequence reads: CAISDGREETQYF. CDR3 in DNA: TGTGCCATCAGTGACGGCAGGGAGGAGACCCAGTACTTC.

The V gene is TRBV19, the J gene TRBJ1-1, with 11 bases that match TRBD1. V lost 5 bases, J lost 4 bases, and 6 bases stayed unmatched. Germline V CDR1 and CDR2: LNHDA, SQIVND (reference sequence). The CDR3 runs 15 residues. The CDR3 DNA follows: TGTGCCAGTAGTTTGACCGGGACAGGGGGCACTGAAGCTTTCTTT. The encoded protein is CASSLTGTGGTEAFF.

V is TRBV7-9 and J is TRBJ1-3, with D uncertain. This CDR3 contains 15 residues. V gave up 3 bases and J gave up 0 bases, with 9 bases separating them. Germline V gene data show CDR1 as SEHNR and CDR2 as FQNEAQ (reference sequence). The CDR3 region is CASSFGPSSGNTIYF. Here the CDR3 DNA reads TGTGCCAGCAGCTTCGGACCGAGCTCTGGAAACACCATATATTTT.

This chain links TRBV19 with TRBJ2-7; 9 bases match TRBD1. This CDR3 is built from 14 residues. The V gene's germline CDR1 is LNHDA and CDR2 SQIVND (reference sequence). The J segment lost 2 bases and the V segment lost 4 bases, leaving 3 bases of the junction unmatched. Here the CDR3 reads CASSKQGATYEQYF. Written as DNA, the CDR3 is TGTGCCAGTAGTAAACAGGGGGCTACCTACGAGCAGTACTTC.

Note on this clone: A much larger clone lies one base from this, so it may be a read error. Other DNA sequences from this sample encode an identical CDR3 as well. The chain recombines TRBV20-1 with TRBJ1-1; D gene unclear. Germline loops: CDR1 DFQATT, CDR2 SNEGSKA (reference sequence). The CDR3 has 11 residues. V was cut by 2 bases and J by 3 bases, with 4 bases left in between. DNA of the CDR3: TGCAGTGCTAGACAGGACACTGAAGCTTTCTTT. Protein: CSARQDTEAFF.

This clone was counted a few times. The J gene is TRBJ1-1, the V gene TRBV19, with D unresolved. Deletions cut 3 bases from V and 0 bases from J, with 8 bases between. Germline V gene data show CDR1 as LNHDA and CDR2 as SQIVND (reference sequence). This CDR3 comprises 14 residues. The DNA of the CDR3 is TGTGCCAGTAGTATCACAGCCCTGAACACTGAAGCTTTCTTT. This translates into CASSITALNTEAFF.

This sequence joins TRBV12-5 and TRBJ1-1; possible D gene TRBD1, 6 bases. CDR1 is LGHNT, CDR2 FRNRAP, per germline. The CDR3 extends over 14 amino acids. Trimming shortened V by 5 bases and J by 6 bases, and 16 bases separated the two germline ends. CDR3 residues: CASGRGRWGPEAFF. The CDR3 region has the DNA TGTGCTAGTGGTCGGGGACGGTGGGGGCCTGAAGCTTTCTTT.

V gene TRBV7-2 combines with J gene TRBJ2-7; D may be TRBD1 (6 bases). Per germline, CDR1 SGHTA and CDR2 FQGNSA. Trimming shortened V by 7 bases and J by 5 bases, and 15 bases separated the two germline ends. The CDR3 extends over 13 amino acids. The CDR3, as DNA: TGTGCCAGCATCCTACAGGGAAAGAACGAGCAGTACTTC. This codes for CASILQGKNEQYF.

V and J are TRBV5-1 and TRBJ2-5, with TRBD1 matching 9 bases. Trimming cost V 4 bases and J 5 bases; bases outside gene matches: 3. Per the germline V gene, CDR1 is SGHRS and CDR2 is YFSETQ. The CDR3 totals 13 residues. CDR3 DNA: TGCGCCAGCAGCGGGGACAGGGTCGAGACCCAGTACTTC. Its translation: CASSGDRVETQYF.

In regard to this clone: Additional DNA sequences in this sample encode the identical CDR3. The V call is TRBV5-1, the J call TRBJ2-7; 11 nucleotides agree with TRBD1. Trimming removed 4 bases from V and 3 bases from J; junction bases left unmatched: 3. The CDR3 has 14 amino acids. CDR1 is SGHRS and CDR2 is YFSETQ in the germline V gene. DNA of the CDR3: TGCGCCAGCAGCCCCGGGACAGGGGGCTACGAGCAGTACTTC. It translates to CASSPGTGGYEQYF.

This chain links TRBV6-1 with TRBJ1-3, with D hard to call. V lost 6 bases to trimming and J lost 4 bases, with 16 bases between them. CDR3 length: 15 residues. CDR1 MNHNS and CDR2 SASEGT come from the germline V gene. The CDR3 bases are TGTGCCAGCAGGACTTGGGAGGCGCGGGGAAACACCATATATTTT. It codes for CASRTWEARGNTIYF.

This chain uses TRBV4-3 with TRBJ1-6; D ambiguous. Germline V gene lookup returns CDR1 LGHNA and CDR2 YSLEER. The CDR3 totals 13 residues. The V and J ends lost 0 bases and 9 bases respectively, with 6 bases between them. The CDR3 reads CASSQEAPSPLHF. In nucleotides, the CDR3 is TGCGCCAGCAGCCAAGAGGCGCCTTCACCCCTCCACTTT.

The chain links TRBV19 to TRBJ1-1, with D maybe TRBD1 (6 bases). V lost 3 bases to trimming and J lost 9 bases, with 8 bases between them. Germline loops: CDR1 LNHDA, CDR2 SQIVND (reference sequence). The CDR3 consists of 11 residues. Written as DNA, the CDR3 is TGTGCCAGTAGTATGGGGACAAAAGCTTTCTTT. This codes for CASSMGTKAFF.

A single count supports this clone. This chain links TRBV10-2 with TRBJ2-3; 10 positions match TRBD2. J lost 3 bases, V lost 4 bases, and 13 bases had no gene match. Germline V gene lookup returns CDR1 WSHSY and CDR2 SAAADI. This CDR3 spans 18 amino acids. CDR3 region: CASSVFFRASGSTDTQYF. As DNA, the CDR3 is TGCGCCAGCAGTGTATTTTTTAGGGCTAGCGGGAGTACAGATACGCAGTATTTT.

This sequence joins TRBV18 and TRBJ1-3; D call uncertain. Looked up from germline, CDR1 is KGHSH and CDR2 is LQKENI. This CDR3 spans 15 amino acids. V lost 1 base and J lost 0, with 7 bases in between. This chain's CDR3 is CASSPQVASGNTIYF. CDR3 nucleotide sequence: TGTGCCAGCTCACCACAGGTAGCCTCTGGAAACACCATATATTTT.

The rearrangement uses TRBV27 and TRBJ2-7; possibly TRBD1 for D (6 bases). The CDR3 runs to 15 residues. The germline gives CDR1 MNHEY, CDR2 SMNVEV (reference sequence). Between the trimmed V and J ends, which lost 6 bases and 4 bases, there was a span of 19 bases. CDR3 region: CASRPPGQKKYEQYF. The CDR3 region has the DNA TGTGCCAGCAGACCCCCGGGACAAAAAAAATACGAGCAGTACTTC.